This T cell receptor beta chain was recovered during a study of cytomegalovirus exposure and HLA in healthy donors. Regarding the study as a whole: Rarity marked most TCR sequences, yet some public TCRs occurred in many donors.

Use of 60 Vbeta and 13 Jbeta primers characterized the PCR. Generated by immunoSEQ multiplex PCR, the TCRdb table keeps only in-frame clones and is missing some. This table holds about 190,000 clones, approximately 88% found once. Germline trimming cut 2 bases from V and 2 bases from J; bases unmatched to any gene: 3. This CDR3 region has 16 residues. The germline V gene has CDR1 SGHDN and CDR2 FVKESK. As regards this clone: Its antigen remains unidentified. The CDR3 end shows no conserved phenylalanine or tryptophan, and so a read error is likely.

The chain has TRBV14 and TRBJ2-7; 13 bases line up with TRBD2. Sequences were obtained from PBMCs. The origin of this receptor is a woman aged 45 to 65 in good health and CMV-seropositive. The CDR3 loop is CASSQPGLAGAYEQYL. The CDR3 nucleotides are TGTGCCAGCAGCCAACCAGGACTAGCGGGGGCCTACGAGCAGTACCTC.